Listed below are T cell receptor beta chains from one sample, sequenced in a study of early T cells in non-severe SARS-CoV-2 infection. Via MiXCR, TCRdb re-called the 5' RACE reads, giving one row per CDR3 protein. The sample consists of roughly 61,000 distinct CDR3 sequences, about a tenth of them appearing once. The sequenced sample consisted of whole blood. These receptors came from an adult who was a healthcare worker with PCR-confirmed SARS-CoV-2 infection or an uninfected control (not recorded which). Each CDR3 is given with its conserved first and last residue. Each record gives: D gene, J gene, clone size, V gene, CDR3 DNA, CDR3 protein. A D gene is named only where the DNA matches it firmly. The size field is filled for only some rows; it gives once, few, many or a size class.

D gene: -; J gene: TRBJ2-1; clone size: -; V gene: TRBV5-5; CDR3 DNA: TGTGCCAGCAGCTTGGAGGACCTCTTCTACAATGAGCAGTTCTTC; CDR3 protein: CASSLEDLFYNEQFF
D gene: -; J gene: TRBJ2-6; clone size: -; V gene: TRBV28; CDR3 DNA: TGTGCTCACCGAGGGCCCGAAACATACTCTGGGGCCAACGTCCTGACTTTC; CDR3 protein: CAHRGPETYSGANVLTF
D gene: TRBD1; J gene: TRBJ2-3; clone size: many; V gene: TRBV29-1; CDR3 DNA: TGCAGCGTTTTAGGGGGCGGAGATACGCAGTATTTT; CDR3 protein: CSVLGGGDTQYF
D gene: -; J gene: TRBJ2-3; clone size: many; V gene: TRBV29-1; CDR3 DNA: TGCAGCGTTGACGGCTTCGGACAGCTACCCGATACGCAGTATTTT; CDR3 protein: CSVDGFGQLPDTQYF
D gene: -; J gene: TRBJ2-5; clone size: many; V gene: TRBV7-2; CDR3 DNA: TGTGCCAGCAGCTTGTCAGGAATACAAGAGACCCAGTACTTC; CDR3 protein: CASSLSGIQETQYF
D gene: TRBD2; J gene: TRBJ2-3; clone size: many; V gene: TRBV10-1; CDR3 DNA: TGCGCCAGCAGTGAGAGAGAAGTCGGGGGGACAGATACGCAGTATTTT; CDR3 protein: CASSEREVGGTDTQYF
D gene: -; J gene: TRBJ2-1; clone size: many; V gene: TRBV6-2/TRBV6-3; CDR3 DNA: TGTGCCAGCACCCCCCCTACGGGGGTAGGGTCCTACAATGAGCAGTTCTTC; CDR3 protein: CASTPPTGVGSYNEQFF
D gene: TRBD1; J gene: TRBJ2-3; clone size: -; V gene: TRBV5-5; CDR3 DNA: TGTGCCAGCAGCTCGGACAGGGCGAGCACAGATACGCAGTATTTT; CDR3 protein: CASSSDRASTDTQYF
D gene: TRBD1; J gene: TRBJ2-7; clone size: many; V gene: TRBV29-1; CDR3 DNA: TGCAGCGTTGCACAACCCAGGGGGACCCACTCGTCCGAGCAGTACTTC; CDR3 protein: CSVAQPRGTHSSEQYF
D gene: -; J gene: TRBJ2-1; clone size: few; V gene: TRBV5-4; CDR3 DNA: TGTGCCAGCAGCTTGGGTAGGGTCTACAATGAGCAGTTCTTC; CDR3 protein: CASSLGRVYNEQFF
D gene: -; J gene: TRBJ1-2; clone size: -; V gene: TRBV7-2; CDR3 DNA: TGTGCCAGCACCCTAGGGGCTATCTATGGCTACACCTTC; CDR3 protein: CASTLGAIYGYTF